This T cell receptor beta chain appears in the sequencing data of a study of cytomegalovirus exposure and HLA in healthy donors (TCRdb year 2017). Regarding the study in general: An earlier analysis of several hundred of the donors reported 250 to 300 Gb of sequence data and roughly 110 million unique TCR beta sequences from about 200 million T cells. Roughly 300 gigabases of sequencing data and approximately 93 million unique TCR sequences were included in an early release covering 550 to 650 HLA-typed donors. Of the 398 genotyped donors, roughly 85% fell in the genetic ancestry cluster associated with self-reported Caucasian donors. The study aimed to test whether signatures of past pathogen exposure could be identified by cataloging public T cell receptors. The study used immunosequencing to profile the T cell repertoires of more than 650 subjects and linked those repertoires to cytomegalovirus serostatus. Along with the approximately 650-subject first cohort, a separate validation cohort of 120 different subjects was used. To predict cytomegalovirus infection status, the study brought together high-throughput TCR immunosequencing, statistical association of individual TCRs with disease status, and machine learning. To study patterns of TCR occurrence, a later analysis re-analyzed previously published TCR beta repertoires from 700 or so donors and added high-resolution HLA genotyping. The later analysis used no new phenotypic data to find candidate immune exposures, relying instead on TCR beta sequences and their occurrence across donors. In an earlier analysis of a few hundred of the donors, high-throughput TCR beta sequencing was used to judge whether each TCR beta V gene segment behaved as functional or pseudogenic. Donor age, sex, ethnicity and CMV serostatus were compiled alongside the repertoire data. A later genetic analysis took genome-wide SNP genotypes for 398 of the 666 donors and used that subset as a discovery cohort. Every discovery cohort repertoire had been produced on one sequencing platform. Class I and class II HLA loci were covered by the typing at four-digit resolution. The number of typed donors differed by locus: about 620-630 for A, B, C, DRB1 and DQB1; 522 for DQA1; approximately 600 for DPA1; and about 470 for DPB1. Because of strong linkage in the cohort, five DR-DQ haplotypes were treated as single units for association and clustering. Among roughly 400 genotyped donors of the cohort, an average of about 240,000 unique TCR beta nucleotide sequences were sequenced per donor, approximately 20% of them non-productive. The study at large found these results: A later genetic analysis associated a missense DCLRE1C variant with V-gene and J-gene trimming of TCR beta chains, and an independent cohort replicated the association. Because the 87-base-pair reads could not distinguish some IMGT-functional V segments, including TRBV6-2 and TRBV6-3, those segments were excluded. In a later analysis, HLA-associated TCR beta chains were found to be more clonally expanded and to have lower generation probabilities than equally common non-associated chains. The classifier was reported to diagnose cytomegalovirus status with high specificity and sensitivity in both the original and validation cohorts. Most TCR sequences were seen in very few donors, while some public TCRs were found in many individuals. In a later analysis, several top co-occurrence clusters were reported to appear linked to parvovirus B19, influenza, CMV and Epstein-Barr virus. According to a later genetic analysis, donors in an Asian-associated ancestry cluster had fewer N-insertions in productive TCRs than the approximately 690-donor mean. In this cohort, only TCR beta chains were sequenced, and detectable features were limited by the absence of alpha or paired-chain data. A further reported finding was that TCR beta sequences accurately predicted the HLA-A and HLA-B alleles for most subjects in the first cohort. The presence/absence analyses assumed that sequencing depth was roughly uniform across donors, and that assumption may not be true. The study listed around 160 TCR beta chains as associated with cytomegalovirus. The earlier analysis of about 600 of the donors excluded over 15 rarely observed V segments, including chromosome 9 orphons, because counts were too low. Because some donors lacked HLA typing at each locus, the association tests relied only on the typed subset. Linkage disequilibrium might explain the correlated functional status among segregating V segments, but an unknown experimental factor could not be excluded. A later analysis associated about 17,000 TCR beta sequences with specific HLA alleles at a false discovery rate of 0.05. In a later analysis, TCR association rates were found to vary across HLA loci, with the most associated TCRs seen for DRB1 alleles and the fewest for HLA-C alleles. Assigning TCR associations to individual alleles was difficult when HLA alleles, especially DR and DQ, strongly co-occurred. In an earlier analysis of about 550 of the donors, most TCR beta V segments were observed in productive rearrangements about 87% or about 30% of the time, broadly matching IMGT annotations. According to a later analysis, most CMV-associated TCR beta chains appeared to be HLA-restricted, and the HLA associations seemed to be driven largely by CMV exposure. CMV serostatus was the only immune exposure information available for the cohort. A group of highly shared sequence variants was considered likely to be a technical artifact of the sequencing pipeline. In vitro tests confirmed that three of the cytomegalovirus-associated TCR beta chains recognize cytomegalovirus antigens. It was suggested by the authors that the approach could potentially be generalized to other disease states and immunological phenotypes.

The cohort comprised some 680 healthy bone marrow donors. All cohort members were sampled while nominally healthy, although unrecorded immune exposures were likely present. The donor was CMV seronegative and was included in the group of several hundred seronegative cohort members. Every donor gave a peripheral blood sample, and the peripheral blood mononuclear cells from that sample were used for TCR beta sequencing. Genomic DNA was extracted from the blood cell samples with the Qiagen DNeasy Blood Extraction Kit. A note on this clone: No cognate antigen has been identified for it. No much larger clone exists at a distance of one base, and base qualities are not known.

The CDR3 starts with the cysteine, ends with the phenylalanine, and has 17 residues. CDR3 DNA is the only sequence kept; it has 51 bases, read in frame from the first base. Via the germline V gene, CDR1 is SGDLS and CDR2 YYNGEE. Compared with germline, V lacks 4 bases and J lacks 0 bases; bases without a gene match: 12. Library preparation used the immunoSEQ multiplex PCR assay. A mixture of 60 forward primers for TCR Vbeta segments and 13 reverse primers for TCR Jbeta segments was used in the multiplex PCR. Amplification of the CDR3 region of rearranged TCR beta genes was performed with a multiplex PCR assay on genomic DNA. The amplified TCR beta libraries were sequenced on the Illumina HiSeq System as 87-base-pair reads. The source study handled its data this way. A later analysis counted around 72 million unique TCR beta chains across the 650 to 700 repertoires, and around 9.9 million of these chains were shared by at least two donors. A nearest-neighbor algorithm error-corrected the raw reads and collapsed the reads into unique sequences, merging closely related sequences to remove PCR and sequencing errors. Alignment of CDR3 sequences to IMGT reference sequences was used to assign V, D and J gene segments. Each retained sequence needed at least a six-nucleotide match to both a V gene segment and a J gene segment. A rearrangement was called productive if the CDR3 had no stop codons and remained in frame with V and J, and every other rearrangement was called non-productive. Following IMGT convention, CDR3 was defined as the stretch from the second conserved V-encoded cysteine to the conserved J-encoded phenylalanine. Sequences without an unambiguous match to a single V gene segment were excluded from the earlier analysis of approximately 560 of the donors. An earlier analysis of about 590 of the donors classified V segments as functional when productive rearrangements were above 56.7% and as segregating when the standard deviation between donors was above 5%. A statistical classification framework was developed to diagnose cytomegalovirus status using the catalog of TCR beta chain sequences. In a later analysis, TCR nucleotide sequences were compared against IMGT/GENE-DB human TR gene sequences so that V and J genes could be assigned. Using the TCRdist pipeline, a later analysis assigned CDR3 sequences along with most-parsimonious VDJ recombination scenarios. In a later analysis, every TCR beta chain was defined by the combination of its CDR3 amino acid sequence and its V-gene family, and reads without a unique V-gene family were dropped. A later analysis removed 592 highly shared, low-generation-probability nucleotide sequences to deal with suspected cross-contamination and a sequencing artifact. In a later analysis, a clonal expansion index was calculated for each public chain from normalized within-repertoire ranks of inferred template counts. Generation probabilities in a later analysis came from a VDJ recombination model fitted to out-of-frame rearrangements, and those results were checked against IGoR. A later analysis scored TCR-TCR, TCR-HLA and TCR-CMV co-occurrence with hypergeometric tests, applying a repertoire-size bias correction to TCR pairs. In a later analysis, false discovery rates were estimated by permuting HLA or CMV assignments 20 times. In a later analysis, co-occurring TCRs were grouped using DBSCAN, and TCRdist sequence similarity was added for clustering within HLA-allele-positive subsets. For co-occurrence clustering, repertoires with fewer than 30,000 or more than 120,000 public chains were excluded, along with several repertoires with anomalous nucleotide sharing. TCRdb provides this immuneACCESS table in a form limited to in-frame rearrangements. Some clones are lacking; in checked studies, under half of them reflect an unresolved V gene, and why the rest are absent is not known. Clonal size and the V and J genes are those of that table, whereas D and trimming came from the DNA. This sample has 170,000 or so clones in its table, and roughly 84% of those were observed once. The ten largest clonotypes hold 0.38% of the sample.

This receptor was taken from a boy under 10 years old in good health and CMV-seronegative. Sequences were obtained from PBMCs. The rearranged chain carries TRBV9 and TRBJ2-7, with 8 bases in between that match TRBD1. The CDR3 loop reads CASSPRQGAGISYEQYF. The nucleotides are TGTGCCAGCAGCCCCCGGCAGGGGGCGGGAATCTCCTACGAGCAGTACTTC.